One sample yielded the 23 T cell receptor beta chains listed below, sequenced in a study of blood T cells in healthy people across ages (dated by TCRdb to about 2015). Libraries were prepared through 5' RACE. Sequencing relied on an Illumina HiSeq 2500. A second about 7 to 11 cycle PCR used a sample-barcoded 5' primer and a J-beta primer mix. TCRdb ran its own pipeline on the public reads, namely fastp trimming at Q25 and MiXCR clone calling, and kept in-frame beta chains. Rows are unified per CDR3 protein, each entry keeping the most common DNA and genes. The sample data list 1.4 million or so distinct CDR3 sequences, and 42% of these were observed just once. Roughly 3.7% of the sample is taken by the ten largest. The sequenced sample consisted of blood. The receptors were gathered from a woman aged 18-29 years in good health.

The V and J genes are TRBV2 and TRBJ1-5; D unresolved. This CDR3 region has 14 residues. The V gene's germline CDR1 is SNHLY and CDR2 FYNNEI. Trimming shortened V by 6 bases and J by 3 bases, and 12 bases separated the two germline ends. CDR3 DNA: TGTGCCAGCAGAACACAGCTTCCCAATCAGCCCCAGCATTTT. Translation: CASRTQLPNQPQHF.

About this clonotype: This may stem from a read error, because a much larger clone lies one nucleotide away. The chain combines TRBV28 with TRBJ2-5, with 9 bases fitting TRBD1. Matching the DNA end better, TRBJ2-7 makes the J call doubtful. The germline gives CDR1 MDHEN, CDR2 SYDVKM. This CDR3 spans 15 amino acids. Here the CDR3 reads CARSSPTGGEDEQYF. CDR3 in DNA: TGTGCCCGCAGTTCCCCCACAGGGGGCGAGGACGAGCAGTACTTC.

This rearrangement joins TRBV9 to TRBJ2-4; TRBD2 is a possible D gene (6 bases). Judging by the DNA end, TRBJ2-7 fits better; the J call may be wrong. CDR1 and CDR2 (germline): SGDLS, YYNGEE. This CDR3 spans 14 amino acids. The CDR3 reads CASSVAGSAYEQYF. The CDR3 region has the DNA TGTGCCAGCAGCGTAGCCGGGAGCGCCTACGAGCAGTACTTC.

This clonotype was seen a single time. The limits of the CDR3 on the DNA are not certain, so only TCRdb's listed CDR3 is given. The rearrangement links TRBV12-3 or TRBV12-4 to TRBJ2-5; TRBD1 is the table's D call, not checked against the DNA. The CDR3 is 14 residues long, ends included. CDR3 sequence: CASSTSTDQETQYF.

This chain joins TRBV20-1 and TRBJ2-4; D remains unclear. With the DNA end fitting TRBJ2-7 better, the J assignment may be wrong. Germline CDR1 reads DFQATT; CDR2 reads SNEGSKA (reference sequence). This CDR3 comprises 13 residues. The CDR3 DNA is TGCAGTGCTAGAGATATAATGTGGTACGAGCAGTACTTC. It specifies CSARDIMWYEQYF.

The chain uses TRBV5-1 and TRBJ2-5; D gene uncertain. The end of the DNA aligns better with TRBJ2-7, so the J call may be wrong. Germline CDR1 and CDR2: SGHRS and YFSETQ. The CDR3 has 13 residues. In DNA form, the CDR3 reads TGCGCCAGCAGCCCCCTTCCTACCAGCGAGCAGTACTTC. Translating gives CASSPLPTSEQYF.

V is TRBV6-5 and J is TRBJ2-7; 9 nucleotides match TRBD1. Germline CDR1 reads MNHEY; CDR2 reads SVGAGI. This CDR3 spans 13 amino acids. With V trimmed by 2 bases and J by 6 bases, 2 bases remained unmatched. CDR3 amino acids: CASSYGQGTEQYF. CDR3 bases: TGTGCCAGCAGTTACGGACAGGGGACCGAGCAGTACTTC.

CDR3 in DNA: TGCAGTGCTGGCTCGGGACAGGGATTCTATGAGCAGTTCTTC. Translation: CSAGSGQGFYEQFF. The chain employs TRBV20-1 and TRBJ2-1, with 9 bases aligning to TRBD1. The CDR3 is 14 amino acids. The V gene end was trimmed by 5 bases and the J gene end by 8 bases; junction bases not matched to a gene: 10. CDR1 is DFQATT, CDR2 SNEGSKA, per germline (reference sequence).

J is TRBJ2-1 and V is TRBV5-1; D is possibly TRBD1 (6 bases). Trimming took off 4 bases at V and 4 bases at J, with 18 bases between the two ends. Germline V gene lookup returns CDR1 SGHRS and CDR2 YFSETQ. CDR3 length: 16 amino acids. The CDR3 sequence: CASSPRPGQEYNEQFF. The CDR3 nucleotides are TGCGCCAGCAGCCCGAGACCGGGACAAGAATACAATGAGCAGTTCTTC.

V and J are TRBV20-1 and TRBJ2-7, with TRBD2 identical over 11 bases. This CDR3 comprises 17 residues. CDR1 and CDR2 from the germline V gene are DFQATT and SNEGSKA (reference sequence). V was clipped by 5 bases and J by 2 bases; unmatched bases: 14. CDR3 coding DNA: TGCAGTGCTTCAATCACTAGCGGGAGTGGGAACCCCTACGAGCAGTACTTC. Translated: CSASITSGSGNPYEQYF.

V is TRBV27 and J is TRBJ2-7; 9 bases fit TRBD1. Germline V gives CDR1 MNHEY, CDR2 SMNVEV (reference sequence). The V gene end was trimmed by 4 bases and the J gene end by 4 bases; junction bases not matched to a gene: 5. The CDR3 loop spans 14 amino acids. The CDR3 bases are TGTGCCAGCAGTTCAACGACAGGGGGATACGAGCAGTACTTC. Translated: CASSSTTGGYEQYF.

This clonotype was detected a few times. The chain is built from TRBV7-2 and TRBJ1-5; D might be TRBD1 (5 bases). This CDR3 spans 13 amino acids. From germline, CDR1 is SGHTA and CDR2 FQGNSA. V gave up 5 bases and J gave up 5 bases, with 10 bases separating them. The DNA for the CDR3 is TGTGCCAGCAGCCCCAGGGTTTATCAGCCCCAGCATTTT. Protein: CASSPRVYQPQHF.

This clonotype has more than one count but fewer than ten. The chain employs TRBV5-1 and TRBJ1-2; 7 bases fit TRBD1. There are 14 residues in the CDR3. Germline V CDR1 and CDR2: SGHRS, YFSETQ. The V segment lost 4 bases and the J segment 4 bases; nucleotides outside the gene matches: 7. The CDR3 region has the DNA TGCGCCAGCAGCATCGTGGGACAGATCTATGGCTACACCTTC. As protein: CASSIVGQIYGYTF.

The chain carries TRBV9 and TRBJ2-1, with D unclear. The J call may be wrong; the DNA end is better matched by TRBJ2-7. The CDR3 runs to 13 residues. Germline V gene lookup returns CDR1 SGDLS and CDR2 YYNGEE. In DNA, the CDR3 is TGTGCCAGCAGCGGAACAGTTTACAATGAGCAGTACTTC. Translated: CASSGTVYNEQYF.

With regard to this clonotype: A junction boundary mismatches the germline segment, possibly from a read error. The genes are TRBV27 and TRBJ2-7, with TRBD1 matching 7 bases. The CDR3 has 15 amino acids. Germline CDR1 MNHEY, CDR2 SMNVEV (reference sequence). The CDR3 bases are TGTGCCAGCAGTTTCCCGACAGGGTTTGATGTCGAGCAGTATTTC. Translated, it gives CASSFPTGFDVEQYF.

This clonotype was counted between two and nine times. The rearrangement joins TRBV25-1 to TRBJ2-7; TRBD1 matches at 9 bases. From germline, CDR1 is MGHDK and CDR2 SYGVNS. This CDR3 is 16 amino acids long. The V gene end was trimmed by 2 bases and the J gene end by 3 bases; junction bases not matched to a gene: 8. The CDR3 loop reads CASSEALRTGVYEQYF. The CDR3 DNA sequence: TGTGCCAGCAGTGAAGCGTTGAGGACAGGGGTCTACGAGCAGTACTTC.

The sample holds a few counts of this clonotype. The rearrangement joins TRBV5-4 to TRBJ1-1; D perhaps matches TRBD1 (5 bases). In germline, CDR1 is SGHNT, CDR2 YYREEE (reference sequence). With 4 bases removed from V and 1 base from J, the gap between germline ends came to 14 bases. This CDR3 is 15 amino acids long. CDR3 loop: CASSLTGLTNTEAFF. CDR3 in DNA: TGTGCCAGCAGCCTAACGGGACTCACGAACACTGAAGCTTTCTTT.

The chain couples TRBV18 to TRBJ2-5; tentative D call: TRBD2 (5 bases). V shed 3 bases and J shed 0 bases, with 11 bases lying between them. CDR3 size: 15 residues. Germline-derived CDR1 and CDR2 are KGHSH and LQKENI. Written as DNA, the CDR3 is TGTGCCAGCTCACCCGCCCTAGCAAACCAAGAGACCCAGTACTTC. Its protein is CASSPALANQETQYF.

This CDR3 reads CASSQDVHRGLNTEAFF. Here the CDR3 DNA reads TGCGCCAGCAGCCAAGATGTTCATAGGGGATTGAACACTGAAGCTTTCTTT. The chain uses TRBV4-1 and TRBJ1-1, with a possible D match to TRBD1 (5 bases). Trimming took off 0 bases at V and 0 bases at J, with 14 bases between the two ends. The CDR3 spans 17 residues. Germline values: CDR1 MGHRA, CDR2 YSYEKL.

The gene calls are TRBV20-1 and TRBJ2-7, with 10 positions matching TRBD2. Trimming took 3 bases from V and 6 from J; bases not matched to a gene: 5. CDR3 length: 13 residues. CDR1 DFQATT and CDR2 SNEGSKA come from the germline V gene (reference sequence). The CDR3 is CSASPASGSEQYF. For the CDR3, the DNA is TGCAGTGCTAGCCCCGCTAGCGGGAGCGAGCAGTACTTC.

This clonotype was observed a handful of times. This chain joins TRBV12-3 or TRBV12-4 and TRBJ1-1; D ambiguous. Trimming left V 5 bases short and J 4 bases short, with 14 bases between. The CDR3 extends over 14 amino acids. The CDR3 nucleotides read TGTGCCAGCAGTGGACCTATCGAGGGCACTGAAGCTTTCTTT. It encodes CASSGPIEGTEAFF.

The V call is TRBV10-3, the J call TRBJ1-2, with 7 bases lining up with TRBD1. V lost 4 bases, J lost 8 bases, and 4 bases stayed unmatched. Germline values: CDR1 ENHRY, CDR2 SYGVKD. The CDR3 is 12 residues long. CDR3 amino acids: CAISGTGYGYTF. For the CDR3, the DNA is TGTGCCATCAGTGGGACAGGCTACGGCTACACCTTC.

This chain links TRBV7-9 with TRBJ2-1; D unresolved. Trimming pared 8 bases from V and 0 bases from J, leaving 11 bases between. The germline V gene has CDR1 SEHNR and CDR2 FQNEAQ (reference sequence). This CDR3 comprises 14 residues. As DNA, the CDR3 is TGTGCCAGCCCAACATCCGGCTCCTACAATGAGCAGTTCTTC. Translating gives CASPTSGSYNEQFF. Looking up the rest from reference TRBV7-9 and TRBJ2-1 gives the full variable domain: DTGVSQNPRHKITKRGQNVTFRCDPISEHNRLYWYRQTLGQGPEFLTYFQNEAQLEKSRLLSDRFSAERPKGSFSTLEIQRTEQGDSAMYLCASPTSGSYNEQFFGPGTRLTVL.